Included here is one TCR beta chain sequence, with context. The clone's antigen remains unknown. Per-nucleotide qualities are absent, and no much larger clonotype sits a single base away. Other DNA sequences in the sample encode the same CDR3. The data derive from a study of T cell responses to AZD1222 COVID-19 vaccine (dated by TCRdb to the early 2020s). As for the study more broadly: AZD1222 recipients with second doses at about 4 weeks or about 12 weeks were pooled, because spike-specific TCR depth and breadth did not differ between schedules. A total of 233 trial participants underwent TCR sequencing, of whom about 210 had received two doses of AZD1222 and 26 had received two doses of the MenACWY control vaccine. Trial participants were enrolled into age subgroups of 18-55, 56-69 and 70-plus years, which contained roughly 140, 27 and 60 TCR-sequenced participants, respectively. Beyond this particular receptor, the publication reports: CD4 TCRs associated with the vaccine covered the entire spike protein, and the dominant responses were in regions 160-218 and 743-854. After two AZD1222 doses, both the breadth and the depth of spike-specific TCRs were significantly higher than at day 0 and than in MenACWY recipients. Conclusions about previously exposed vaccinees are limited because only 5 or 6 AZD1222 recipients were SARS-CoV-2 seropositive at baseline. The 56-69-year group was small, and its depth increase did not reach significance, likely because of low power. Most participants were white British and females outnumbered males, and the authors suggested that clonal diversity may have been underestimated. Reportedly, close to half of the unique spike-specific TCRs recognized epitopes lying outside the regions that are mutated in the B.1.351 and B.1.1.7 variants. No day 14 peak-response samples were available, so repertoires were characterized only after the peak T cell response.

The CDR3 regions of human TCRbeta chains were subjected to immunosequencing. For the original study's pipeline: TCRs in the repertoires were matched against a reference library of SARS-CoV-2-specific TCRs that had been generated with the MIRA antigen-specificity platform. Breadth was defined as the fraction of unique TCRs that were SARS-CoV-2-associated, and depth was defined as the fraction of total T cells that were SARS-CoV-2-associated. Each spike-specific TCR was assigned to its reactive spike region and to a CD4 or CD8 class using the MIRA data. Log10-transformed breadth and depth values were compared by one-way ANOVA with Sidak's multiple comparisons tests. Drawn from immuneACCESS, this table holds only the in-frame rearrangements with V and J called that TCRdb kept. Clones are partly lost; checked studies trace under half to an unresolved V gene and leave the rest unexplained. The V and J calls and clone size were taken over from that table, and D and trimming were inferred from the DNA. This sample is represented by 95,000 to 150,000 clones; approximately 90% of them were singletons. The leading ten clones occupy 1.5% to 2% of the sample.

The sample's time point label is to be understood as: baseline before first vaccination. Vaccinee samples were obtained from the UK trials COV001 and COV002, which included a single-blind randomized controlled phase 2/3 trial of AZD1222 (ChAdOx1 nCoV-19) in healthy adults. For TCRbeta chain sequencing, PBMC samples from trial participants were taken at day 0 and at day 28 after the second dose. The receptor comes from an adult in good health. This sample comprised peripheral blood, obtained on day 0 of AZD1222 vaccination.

The CDR3 region: CASSFRNTEAFF. DNA sequence: TGTGCCAGCAGTTTTAGGAACACTGAAGCTTTCTTT. The V and J genes are TRBV12-3 or TRBV12-4 and TRBJ1-1; the D gene assignment is ambiguous. Spanning cysteine to phenylalanine, the CDR3 consists of 12 amino acids. The read is trimmed to its CDR3 DNA, 36 bases read in frame from base 1. V sheds 3 bases and J sheds 1 base, leaving 3 bases between their ends.